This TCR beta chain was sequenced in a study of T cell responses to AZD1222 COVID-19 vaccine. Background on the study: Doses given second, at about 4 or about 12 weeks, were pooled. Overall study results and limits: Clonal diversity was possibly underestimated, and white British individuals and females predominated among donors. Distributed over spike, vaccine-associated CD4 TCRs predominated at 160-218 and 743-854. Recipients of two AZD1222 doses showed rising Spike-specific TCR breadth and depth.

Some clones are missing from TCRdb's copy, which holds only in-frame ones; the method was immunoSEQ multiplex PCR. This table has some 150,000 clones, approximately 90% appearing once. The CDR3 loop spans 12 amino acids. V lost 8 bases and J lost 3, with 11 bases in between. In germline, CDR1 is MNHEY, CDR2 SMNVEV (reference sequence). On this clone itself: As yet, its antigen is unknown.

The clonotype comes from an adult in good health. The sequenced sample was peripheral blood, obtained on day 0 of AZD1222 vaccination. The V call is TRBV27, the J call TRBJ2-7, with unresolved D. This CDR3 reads CASGPRSYEQYF. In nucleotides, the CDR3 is TGTGCCAGCGGCCCTCGAAGCTACGAGCAGTACTTC.